These 17 T cell receptor beta chains were all obtained from the same sample, sequenced in a study of beta chain features in type 1 diabetes. TCRB transcripts that were expressed got sequenced, as all of the isolated RNA had been reverse transcribed. Measured with immunoSEQ multiplex PCR; TCRdb has only the in-frame clones, and not every one. The sample includes around 250,000 clones, roughly 15% of them seen just once. What was sequenced was naive CD4+ T cells from blood. Receptors were obtained from a woman in her forties in good health.

The chain has TRBV25-1 and TRBJ1-2, with D hard to call. Per germline, CDR1 MGHDK and CDR2 SYGVNS. Deletions cut 1 base from V and 1 base from J, with 16 bases between. The CDR3 loop spans 17 amino acids. CDR3 region: CASSESPGRVNNYGYTF. The CDR3 coding sequence is TGTGCCAGCAGTGAATCCCCGGGGAGGGTTAATAACTATGGCTACACCTTC.

The rearrangement links TRBV6-6 to TRBJ2-3, with 8 bases matching TRBD2. V shed 10 bases, J shed 4 bases, and the junction held 4 bases outside the gene matches. Germline CDR1 reads MNHNY; CDR2 reads SVGAGI (reference sequence). The CDR3 covers 12 residues. CDR3 sequence (DNA): TGTGCCACGGGGGGGGCTCCAGATACGCAGTATTTT. This encodes CATGGAPDTQYF.

V gene TRBV5-1 combines with J gene TRBJ2-1; D remains unclear. With 0 bases removed from V and 8 bases from J, the gap between germline ends came to 6 bases. The CDR3 totals 12 residues. Germline-derived CDR1 and CDR2 are SGHRS and YFSETQ. CDR3: CASSLARYEQFF. In nucleotides, the CDR3 is TGCGCCAGCAGCTTGGCCCGTTATGAGCAGTTCTTC. The full variable domain, completed using reference TRBV5-1 and TRBJ2-1, is KAGVTQTPRYLIKTRGQQVTLSCSPISGHRSVSWYQQTPGQGLQFLFEYFSETQRNKGNFPGRFSGRQFSNSRSEMNVSTLELGDSALYLCASSLARYEQFFGPGTRLTVL.

This chain joins TRBV9 and TRBJ1-6; D uncertain. Germline CDR1 reads SGDLS; CDR2 reads YYNGEE. V lost 4 bases and J 10 bases, leaving 21 bases between the germline ends. The CDR3 is 16 residues long. CDR3 loop: CASSTQGGGPGSPLHF. The CDR3 nucleotides read TGTGCCAGCAGCACTCAAGGTGGAGGGCCCGGATCACCCCTCCACTTT.

The chain is built from TRBV11-3 and TRBJ2-1, with D maybe TRBD2 (6 bases). Germline CDR1 and CDR2: SGHNT and YENEEA. The CDR3 length is 16 residues. V was pared by 1 base and J by 3 bases, with 13 bases between. The CDR3 spells CASSLVTSSDYNEQFF. The CDR3 DNA reads as TGTGCCAGCAGCTTAGTGACGTCTAGCGACTACAATGAGCAGTTCTTC. Supplemented by reference TRBV11-3 and TRBJ2-1, the full variable domain reads EAGVVQSPRYKIIEKKQPVAFWCNPISGHNTLYWYLQNLGQGPELLIRYENEEAVDDSQLPKDRFSAERLKGVDSTLKIQPAELGDSAVYLCASSLVTSSDYNEQFFGPGTRLTVL.

V gene TRBV5-1 combines with J gene TRBJ2-7; TRBD1 aligns across 7 bases. This CDR3 has 14 amino acids. The germline V gene has CDR1 SGHRS and CDR2 YFSETQ. The V segment lost 3 bases and the J segment 3 bases; nucleotides outside the gene matches: 6. The CDR3 protein is CASSWGQTNYEQYF. The CDR3 DNA is TGCGCCAGCAGCTGGGGACAGACGAACTACGAGCAGTACTTC.

This clone was found a few times. The V call is TRBV19, the J call TRBJ1-3; TRBD1 matches at 9 bases. The CDR3 totals 15 residues. CDR1 is LNHDA and CDR2 is SQIVND in the germline V gene (reference sequence). Trimming removed 9 bases from V and 7 bases from J; junction bases left unmatched: 13. CDR3: CASRRDRGALNTIYF. CDR3 nucleotide sequence: TGTGCCAGCCGACGCGACAGGGGGGCGTTGAACACCATATATTTT. The whole variable domain, remainder taken from reference TRBV19 and TRBJ1-3, is DGGITQSPKYLFRKEGQNVTLSCEQNLNHDAMYWYRQDPGQGLRLIYYSQIVNDFQKGDIAEGYSVSREKKESFPLTVTSAQKNPTAFYLCASRRDRGALNTIYFGEGSWLTVV.

This clone was picked up many times. The chain couples TRBV28 to TRBJ2-4, with D tentatively TRBD1 (5 bases). V lost 6 bases and J 2 bases, leaving 14 bases between the germline ends. Per the germline V gene, CDR1 is MDHEN and CDR2 is SYDVKM. The CDR3 has 15 residues. CDR3 in DNA: TGTGCCAGCAGGTCCCCGGACATATCCAAAAACATTCAGTACTTC. It is translated as CASRSPDISKNIQYF.

This clone was counted a few times. The chain joins TRBV5-1 to TRBJ1-2; no reliable D call. CDR3 length: 14 amino acids. Germline V gives CDR1 SGHRS, CDR2 YFSETQ. V shed 0 bases and J shed 2 bases, with 8 bases lying between them. The CDR3 protein is CASSLASQNYGYTF. For the CDR3, the DNA is TGCGCCAGCAGCTTGGCCAGTCAAAACTATGGCTACACCTTC.

The rearrangement joins TRBV7-2 to TRBJ1-4; D is possibly TRBD1 (6 bases). Between the trimmed V and J ends, which lost 2 bases and 5 bases, there was a span of 18 bases. The germline V gene has CDR1 SGHTA and CDR2 FQGNSA. CDR3 length: 17 amino acids. The CDR3 DNA reads TGTGCCAGCAGCTTATGGTCAGGGGTCCTGAAAAATGAAAAACTGTTTTTT. Its protein product is CASSLWSGVLKNEKLFF.

The table lists this clone with a few counts. This chain joins TRBV6-5 and TRBJ2-1, with TRBD1 identical over 7 bases. The CDR3 spans 15 residues. Germline CDR1 MNHEY, CDR2 SVGAGI. V lost 4 bases to trimming and J lost 4 bases; unmatched junction nucleotides: 7. CDR3 in amino acids: CASSSTLGQYNEQFF. In DNA form, the CDR3 reads TGTGCCAGCAGTTCAACGCTGGGACAGTACAATGAGCAGTTCTTC.

In its sample, this clone was seen a few times. This chain connects TRBV11-2 to TRBJ1-5, with 7 bases that match TRBD1. This CDR3 has 14 amino acids. The junction had 5 bases not matched to a gene; V was cut back by 5 bases and J by 4 bases. CDR1 SGHAT and CDR2 FQNNGV come from the germline V gene. DNA for the CDR3: TGTGCCAGCAGCCGGGGACAGCAGAATCAGCCCCAGCATTTT. Translated, it gives CASSRGQQNQPQHF.

A few counts support this clone. The V gene is TRBV15, the J gene TRBJ2-4, with TRBD2 matching 10 bases. This CDR3 comprises 15 residues. V lost 3 bases, J lost 7 bases, and 6 bases stayed unmatched. The germline CDR1 and CDR2 sequences are LNHNV and YYDKDF (reference sequence). CDR3 coding DNA: TGTGCCACCAGCAGGGGTAGCGGGGGGAGTAACATTCAGTACTTC. Translating gives CATSRGSGGSNIQYF.

This clone occurred a few times. This chain connects TRBV7-2 to TRBJ2-5; 7 nucleotides line up with TRBD2. Germline V gene data show CDR1 as SGHTA and CDR2 as FQGNSA. This CDR3 region has 16 residues. J gave up 5 bases and V 5 bases, and 14 bases lay outside the gene matches. The CDR3 DNA reads as TGTGCCAGCAGCCCACGACGGGGGGTTACAAAGGAGACCCAGTACTTC. Protein: CASSPRRGVTKETQYF.

This clone was observed a handful of times. Germline is not matched at one junction end, which may reflect a read error. The chain employs TRBV18 and TRBJ1-3; TRBD1 matches at 7 bases. The CDR3 is 13 residues long. Germline loops: CDR1 KGHSH, CDR2 LQKENI. The CDR3 sequence: CANSRDRDSTIYF. CDR3 DNA sequence: TGTGCCAACTCACGGGACAGAGATTCAACCATATATTTT. Looking up the rest from reference TRBV18 and TRBJ1-3 gives the full variable domain: NAGVMQNPRHLVRRRGQEARLRCSPMKGHSHVYWYRQLPEEGLKFMVYLQKENIIDESGMPKERFSAEFPKEGPSILRIQQVVRGDSAAYFCANSRDRDSTIYFGEGSWLTVV.

The rearrangement uses TRBV2 and TRBJ1-5; 11 bases are a match to TRBD1. V was pared by 7 bases and J by 4 bases, with 3 bases of the junction left unmatched. The CDR3 is 14 residues long. Germline V gives CDR1 SNHLY, CDR2 FYNNEI. The CDR3 loop reads CASTGTGGNQPQHF. Here the CDR3 DNA reads TGTGCCAGCACCGGGACAGGGGGGAATCAGCCCCAGCATTTT.

In this sample, this clone turned up a few times. The rearrangement uses TRBV14 and TRBJ2-3; 7 bases align to TRBD2. The CDR3 consists of 18 residues. Germline CDR1 reads SGHDN; CDR2 reads FVKESK. Trimming at V came to 5 bases and at J to 2 bases, leaving 16 bases not matched to a gene. CDR3 in amino acids: CASSGLFRRGKVTDTQYF. CDR3 nucleotide sequence: TGTGCCAGCAGCGGGTTATTCCGGCGGGGGAAAGTCACAGATACGCAGTATTTT. The full variable domain, completed using reference TRBV14 and TRBJ2-3, is EAGVTQFPSHSVIEKGQTVTLRCDPISGHDNLYWYRRVMGKEIKFLLHFVKESKQDESGMPNNRFLAERTGGTYSTLKVQPAELEDSGVYFCASSGLFRRGKVTDTQYFGPGTRLTVL.